One sample yielded the 14 T cell receptor beta chains listed below, sequenced in a study of T cells in Graves' hyperthyroidism and ophthalmopathy. TCR beta CDR3 regions were amplified from RNA transcripts. Carried out on the TCR CDR3, a first-round RT-PCR used the HTBI primer set. TCRdb processed the multiplex PCR reads anew with MiXCR; each CDR3 protein has one entry. The sample records a few hundred thousand distinct CDR3 sequences, over 15% being singletons. Material: blood. The receptor source for this set is a woman aged 60 to 75 with Graves' ophthalmopathy.

This clonotype was seen a handful of times. V and J are TRBV19 and TRBJ2-7; D remains ambiguous. Germline V gives CDR1 LNHDA, CDR2 SQIVND (reference sequence). V lost 3 bases to trimming and J lost 5 bases, with 11 bases between them. This CDR3 has 13 amino acids. The DNA of the CDR3 is TGTGCCAGTAGTATGACGGACGCGAACGAGCAGTACTTC. This encodes CASSMTDANEQYF. The entire variable domain, with the rest obtained from reference TRBV19 and TRBJ2-7, is as follows: DGGITQSPKYLFRKEGQNVTLSCEQNLNHDAMYWYRQDPGQGLRLIYYSQIVNDFQKGDIAEGYSVSREKKESFPLTVTSAQKNPTAFYLCASSMTDANEQYFGPGTRLTVT.

This clonotype was detected ten times or more. The V gene is TRBV20-1, the J gene TRBJ2-3, with D possibly TRBD2 on 6 matching bases. Germline CDR1 DFQATT, CDR2 SNEGSKA (reference sequence). Trimming took off 7 bases at V and 2 bases at J, with 22 bases between the two ends. CDR3 size: 16 residues. CDR3 nucleotides: TGCAGTGTCCTGTGGGGGAGGCGTAAGACCACAGATACGCAGTATTTT. This codes for CSVLWGRRKTTDTQYF.

This clonotype was detected ten times or more. The V call is TRBV3-1, the J call TRBJ1-6; no firm D call. The CDR3 consists of 12 residues. The germline V and J ends were trimmed by 0 bases and 15 bases, with 9 bases remaining between them. Germline CDR1 and CDR2: LGHDT and YNNKEL (reference sequence). The CDR3 region has the DNA TGTGCCAGCAGCCAAGAACGCTTGCGCCTCCACTTT. This sequence encodes CASSQERLRLHF.

This clonotype was seen many times. The rearrangement joins TRBV7-6 to TRBJ2-1; 10 nucleotides line up with TRBD1. Germline values: CDR1 SGHVS, CDR2 FNYEAQ. CDR3 length: 15 residues. V trimming: 4 bases; J trimming: 14 bases; junction bases outside the gene matches: 14. CDR3 bases: TGTGCCAGCAGCTCCGGGACAGGGGTGTTTCACCACGAGTTCTTC. It codes for CASSSGTGVFHHEFF.

This clonotype occurred a few times. The V and J genes are TRBV5-4 and TRBJ2-7, with 9 positions matching TRBD1. Germline V gene sequence: CDR1 SGHNT, CDR2 YYREEE (reference sequence). Trimming at V came to 4 bases and at J to 3 bases, leaving 14 bases not matched to a gene. This CDR3 is built from 17 residues. CDR3 bases: TGTGCCAGCAGCCAAGCACAGGGGGCCAAGATAAGCTACGAGCAGTACTTC. It yields the protein CASSQAQGAKISYEQYF.

The V gene is TRBV5-1, the J gene TRBJ2-7; D uncertain. This CDR3 contains 14 residues. Germline CDR1 reads SGHRS; CDR2 reads YFSETQ. V gave up 2 bases and J gave up 3 bases, with 12 bases separating them. CDR3: CASSLQSGIYEQYF. The CDR3 bases are TGCGCCAGCAGCTTACAGTCTGGTATCTACGAGCAGTACTTC.

This chain links TRBV19 with TRBJ2-7; 8 positions match TRBD1. CDR1 is LNHDA, CDR2 SQIVND, per germline (reference sequence). The CDR3 consists of 14 residues. The V segment lost 6 bases and the J segment 7 bases; nucleotides outside the gene matches: 11. CDR3 sequence reads: CASRRAGGAEEQYF. CDR3 sequence (DNA): TGTGCCAGTAGGAGGGCAGGGGGCGCGGAGGAGCAGTACTTC. The full variable domain, its missing parts supplied by reference TRBV19 and TRBJ2-7, is DGGITQSPKYLFRKEGQNVTLSCEQNLNHDAMYWYRQDPGQGLRLIYYSQIVNDFQKGDIAEGYSVSREKKESFPLTVTSAQKNPTAFYLCASRRAGGAEEQYFGPGTRLTVT.

The chain is built from TRBV7-9 and TRBJ2-7; weak D call: TRBD1 (6 bases). Trimming stripped 5 bases from V and 1 base from J, with 12 bases between. Looked up from germline, CDR1 is SEHNR and CDR2 is FQNEAQ (reference sequence). CDR3 size: 14 residues. The CDR3 reads CASSPWTASYEQYF. CDR3 DNA sequence: TGTGCCAGCAGCCCGTGGACAGCATCCTACGAGCAGTACTTC. Drawing the rest from reference TRBV7-9 and TRBJ2-7, the complete variable domain is DTGVSQNPRHKITKRGQNVTFRCDPISEHNRLYWYRQTLGQGPEFLTYFQNEAQLEKSRLLSDRFSAERPKGSFSTLEIQRTEQGDSAMYLCASSPWTASYEQYFGPGTRLTVT.

This clonotype came up many times. The rearrangement joins TRBV11-2 to TRBJ2-3, with D tentatively TRBD2 (6 bases). Germline assignment: CDR1 SGHAT and CDR2 FQNNGV. V was clipped by 1 base and J by 9 bases, with 14 bases between them. The CDR3 spans 14 residues. CDR3 loop: CASSLVGLAETQYF. The CDR3 DNA is TGTGCCAGCAGCTTAGTAGGATTAGCGGAAACGCAGTATTTT.

This chain links TRBV19 with TRBJ1-5; D gene uncertain. The V and J ends lost 2 bases and 0 bases respectively, with 14 bases between them. Germline loops: CDR1 LNHDA, CDR2 SQIVND (reference sequence). The CDR3 runs to 17 residues. The CDR3 sequence: CASSITSTGYSNQPQHF. The CDR3, as DNA: TGTGCCAGTAGTATAACATCGACGGGATATAGCAATCAGCCCCAGCATTTT. Based on the CDR3 plus reference TRBV19 and TRBJ1-5, the full variable domain is DGGITQSPKYLFRKEGQNVTLSCEQNLNHDAMYWYRQDPGQGLRLIYYSQIVNDFQKGDIAEGYSVSREKKESFPLTVTSAQKNPTAFYLCASSITSTGYSNQPQHFGDGTRLSIL.

This chain connects TRBV10-1 to TRBJ2-4; D unresolved. V gave up 4 bases and J gave up 3 bases, with 16 bases separating them. Germline CDR1 WNHNN, CDR2 SYGVQD (reference sequence). The CDR3 spans 16 residues. The CDR3 DNA sequence: TGCGCCAGCAGTGGGACGGCTAGATCTGGCAAAAACATTCAGTACTTC. This translates into CASSGTARSGKNIQYF.

This clonotype was observed a single time. The CDR3 region has the DNA TGTGCCAGCAGTGAAAGAAACACCATATATTTT. It encodes CASSERNTIYF. This chain connects TRBV28 to TRBJ1-3, with D unresolved. This CDR3 is 11 amino acids long. In germline, CDR1 is MDHEN, CDR2 SYDVKM. Deletions cut 5 bases from V and 5 bases from J, with 4 bases between.

The table lists this clonotype with many counts. The gene calls are TRBV7-2 and TRBJ2-4; tentatively, D is TRBD1 (7 bases). Germline V gene data show CDR1 as SGHTA and CDR2 as FQGNSA. V was cut by 2 bases and J by 4 bases, with 12 bases left in between. This CDR3 comprises 15 residues. CDR3 DNA sequence: TGTGCCAGCAGCTTAAGCGCAGGGGGGAAAAACATTCAGTACTTC. Encoded protein: CASSLSAGGKNIQYF.

Comments on this clonotype: At one end the junction does not follow the germline gene, possibly because of a read error. V usage is TRBV5-1 and J usage is TRBJ1-2, with 9 bases aligning to TRBD1. Germline V gene data show CDR1 as SGHRS and CDR2 as YFSETQ. CDR3 length: 17 amino acids. CDR3 nucleotides: TGCGCCGGCAGCTTTTCCGGGACAGGGACGCGGGTTCCTGGCTACACCTTC. The encoded protein is CAGSFSGTGTRVPGYTF.